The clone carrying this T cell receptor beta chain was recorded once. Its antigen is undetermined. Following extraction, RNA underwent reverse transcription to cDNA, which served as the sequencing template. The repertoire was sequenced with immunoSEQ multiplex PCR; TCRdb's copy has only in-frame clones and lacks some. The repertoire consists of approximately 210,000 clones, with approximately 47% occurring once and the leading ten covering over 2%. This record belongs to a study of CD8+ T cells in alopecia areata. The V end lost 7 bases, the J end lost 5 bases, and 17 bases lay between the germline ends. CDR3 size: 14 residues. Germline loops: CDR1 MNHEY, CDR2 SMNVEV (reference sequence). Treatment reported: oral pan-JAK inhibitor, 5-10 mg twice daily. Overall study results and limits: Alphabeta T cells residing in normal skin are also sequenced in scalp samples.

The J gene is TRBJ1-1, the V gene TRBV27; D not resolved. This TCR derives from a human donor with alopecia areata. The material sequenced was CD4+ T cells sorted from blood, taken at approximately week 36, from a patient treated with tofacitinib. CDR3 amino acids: CASTLNAGNTEAFF. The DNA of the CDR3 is TGTGCCAGCACCCTGAACGCAGGAAATACTGAAGCTTTCTTT.